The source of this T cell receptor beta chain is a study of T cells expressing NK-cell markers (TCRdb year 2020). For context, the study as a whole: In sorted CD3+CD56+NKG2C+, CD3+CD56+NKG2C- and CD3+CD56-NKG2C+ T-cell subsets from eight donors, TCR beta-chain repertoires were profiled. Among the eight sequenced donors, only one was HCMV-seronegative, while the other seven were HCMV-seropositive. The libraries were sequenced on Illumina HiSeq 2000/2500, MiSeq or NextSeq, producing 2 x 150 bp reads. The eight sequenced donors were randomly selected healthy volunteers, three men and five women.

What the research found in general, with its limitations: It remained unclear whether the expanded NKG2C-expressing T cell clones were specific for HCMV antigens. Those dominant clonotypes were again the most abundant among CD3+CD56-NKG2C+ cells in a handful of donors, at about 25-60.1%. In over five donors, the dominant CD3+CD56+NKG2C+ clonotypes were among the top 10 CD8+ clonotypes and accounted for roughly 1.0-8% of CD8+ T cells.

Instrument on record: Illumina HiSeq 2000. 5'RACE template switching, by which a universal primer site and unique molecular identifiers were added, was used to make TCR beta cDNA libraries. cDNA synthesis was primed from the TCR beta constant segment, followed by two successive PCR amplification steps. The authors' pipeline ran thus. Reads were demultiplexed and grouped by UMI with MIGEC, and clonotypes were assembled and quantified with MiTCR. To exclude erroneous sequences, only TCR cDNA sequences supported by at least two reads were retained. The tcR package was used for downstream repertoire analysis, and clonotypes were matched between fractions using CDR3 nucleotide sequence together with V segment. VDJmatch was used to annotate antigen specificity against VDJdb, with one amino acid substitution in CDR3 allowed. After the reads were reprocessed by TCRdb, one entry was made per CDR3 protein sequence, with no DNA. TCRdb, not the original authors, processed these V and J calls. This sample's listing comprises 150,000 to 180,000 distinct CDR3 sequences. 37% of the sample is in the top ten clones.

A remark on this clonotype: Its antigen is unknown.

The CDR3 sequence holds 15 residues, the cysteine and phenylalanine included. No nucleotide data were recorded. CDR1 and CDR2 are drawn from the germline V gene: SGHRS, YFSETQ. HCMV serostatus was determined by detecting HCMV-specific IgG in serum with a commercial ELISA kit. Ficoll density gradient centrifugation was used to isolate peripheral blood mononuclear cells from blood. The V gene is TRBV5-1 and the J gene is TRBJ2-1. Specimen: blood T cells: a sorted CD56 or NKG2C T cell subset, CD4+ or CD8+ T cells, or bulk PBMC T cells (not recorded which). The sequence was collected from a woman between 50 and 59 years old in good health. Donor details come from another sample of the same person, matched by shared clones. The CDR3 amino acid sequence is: CASSLAADFYNEQFF.